These 5 T cell receptor beta chains were all obtained from the same sample, sequenced in a study of tumor-infiltrating lymphocytes in primary liver carcinoma. The researchers produced TCR beta cDNA from around 0.5 ug total RNA with a constant-region primer. Three nested multiplex PCR rounds of slightly modified ARM-PCR generated TCR beta libraries. Running about 11 cycles apiece, the first two PCR rounds relied on TRBV1-TRBV30 forward primers together with a C-beta reverse primer. MiXCR, applied by TCRdb to the multiplex PCR reads, yields one record per CDR3 protein. The sample consists of 75,000 to 80,000 distinct CDR3 sequences, approximately 70% of them appearing once. From about 19-30 mg of unsorted bulk tissue, DNA and RNA were co-extracted together. The specimen was tumor-adjacent normal liver tissue. Source of these receptors: a middle-aged man with primary liver carcinoma and hepatitis B virus infection.

Points on this clonotype: A junction end diverges from the germline sequence, so it may reflect a read error. The J gene is TRBJ2-7, the V gene TRBV11-1, with D perhaps TRBD2 (6 bases). The CDR3 runs 16 residues. Germline V gene sequence: CDR1 SGHAT, CDR2 FQDESV (reference sequence). Here the CDR3 reads CANSLTAGRSTDEQYF. The CDR3 DNA reads as TGTGCCAACAGCTTAACTGCCGGGAGATCAACGGACGAGCAGTACTTC.

This chain uses TRBV10-3 with TRBJ2-3; D assignment may be TRBD1 or TRBD2 (5 bases each). This CDR3 is 14 amino acids long. Germline CDR1 reads ENHRY; CDR2 reads SYGVKD. V was pared by 7 bases and J by 2 bases, with 13 bases between. The CDR3 DNA follows: TGTGCCATCAAATCCGGGACCGACACAGATACGCAGTATTTT. Protein sequence: CAIKSGTDTDTQYF.

This clonotype showed up many times. J is TRBJ1-5 and V is TRBV6-5; D unclear. Between the trimmed V and J ends, which lost 5 bases and 6 bases, there was a span of 14 bases. The V gene's germline CDR1 is MNHEY and CDR2 SVGAGI. The CDR3 is 14 amino acids. Here the CDR3 reads CASSEDGRGQPQHF. For the CDR3, the DNA is TGTGCCAGCAGTGAAGACGGTCGTGGTCAGCCCCAGCATTTT.

This clonotype has just a few counts. This chain links TRBV24-1 with TRBJ1-5; TRBD1 might be the D (5 bases). Per germline, CDR1 KGHDR and CDR2 SFDVKD. The V gene lost 4 bases and the J gene lost 5 bases, with 11 bases spanning the gap. The CDR3 is 14 residues long. The CDR3: CATSDRGNYQPQHF. The CDR3 region has the DNA TGTGCCACCAGTGACCGGGGGAACTATCAGCCCCAGCATTTT.

This clonotype was seen only once. The chain couples TRBV28 to TRBJ2-7, with TRBD1 as a possible D gene (6 bases). The CDR3 is made up of 13 amino acids. Germline CDR1 and CDR2: MDHEN and SYDVKM. Trimming left V 11 bases short and J 3 bases short, with 17 bases between. The CDR3 region has the DNA TGTGCCGACAGGACAGTCGGACTCTACGAGCAGTACTTC. This gives the protein CADRTVGLYEQYF. Full variable domain (remainder filled in from reference TRBV28 and TRBJ2-7): DVKVTQSSRYLVKRTGEKVFLECVQDMDHENMFWYRQDPGLGLRLIYFSYDVKMKEKGDIPEGYSVSREKKERFSLILESASTNQTSMYLCADRTVGLYEQYFGPGTRLTVT.